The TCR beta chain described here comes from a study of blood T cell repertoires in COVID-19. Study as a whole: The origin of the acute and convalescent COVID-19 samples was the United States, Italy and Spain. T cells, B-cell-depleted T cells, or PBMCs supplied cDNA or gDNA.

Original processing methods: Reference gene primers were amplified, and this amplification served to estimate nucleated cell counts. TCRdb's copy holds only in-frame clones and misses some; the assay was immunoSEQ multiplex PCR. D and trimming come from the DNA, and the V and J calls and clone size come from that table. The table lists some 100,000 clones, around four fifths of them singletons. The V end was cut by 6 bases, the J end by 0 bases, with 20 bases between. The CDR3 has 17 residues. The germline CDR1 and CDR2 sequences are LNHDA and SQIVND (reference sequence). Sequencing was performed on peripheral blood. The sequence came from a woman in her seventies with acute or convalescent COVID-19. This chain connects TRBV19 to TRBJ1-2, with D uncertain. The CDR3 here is CASRKEGSRDTNYGYTF. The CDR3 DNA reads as TGTGCCAGTAGAAAGGAGGGTTCAAGGGATACTAACTATGGCTACACCTTC. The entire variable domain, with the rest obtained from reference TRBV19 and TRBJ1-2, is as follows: DGGITQSPKYLFRKEGQNVTLSCEQNLNHDAMYWYRQDPGQGLRLIYYSQIVNDFQKGDIAEGYSVSREKKESFPLTVTSAQKNPTAFYLCASRKEGSRDTNYGYTFGSGTRLTVV.